This T cell receptor (beta chain) was obtained from a study of OX40 agonist ivuxolimab in advanced cancers. Produced via immunoSEQ multiplex PCR; TCRdb's table is partial and in-frame only. The sample contains roughly 70,000 clones, 90% to 95% of which appear only once. V shed 4 bases, J shed 0 bases, and the junction held 11 bases outside the gene matches. The CDR3 is 17 amino acids. Germline V gene lookup returns CDR1 SGHRS and CDR2 YFSETQ. The sequences come from CD4+ or CD8+ T cells sorted from blood, collected in a trial of the OX40 agonist ivuxolimab. The rearrangement joins TRBV5-1 to TRBJ2-7; 9 positions match TRBD2. The sequence came from an adult with an advanced solid tumor such as melanoma, head and neck, liver or kidney cancer. Here the CDR3 DNA reads TGCGCCAGCAGCCCATTATGGACTAGCGAAGACTCCTACGAGCAGTACTTC. It yields the protein CASSPLWTSEDSYEQYF.